The present T cell receptor (beta chain) was sequenced within a study of early T cells in non-severe SARS-CoV-2 infection (dated by TCRdb to the early 2020s). With respect to the entire study: Because TCR sequencing was done on bulk RNA from unsorted whole blood, the alpha and beta chains could not be paired. General conclusions and limits of the study: VDJdb matching was skewed toward anti-spike CD8 responses and likely underestimated virus-specific expansions by missing private and CD4 specificities.

This clonotype was recorded at least ten times. The antigen it recognizes is unknown. No base qualities exist here, and no much larger clone lies one base off it. Libraries were made using 5' RACE. Sequenced on a NextSeq 500. Unique molecular identifiers were attached to individual cDNA molecules in the TCR library protocol so that sequencing error and PCR bias could be corrected. TCR alpha and beta chains were both sequenced, and the abundances of alpha and beta sequences in each sample were closely correlated with each other. Turning to the authors' computational methods: V gene, J gene and CDR3 annotation of TCR sequences was performed with Decombinator V4. TCRs were defined as expanded if a significant change between any two time points was detected under a Poisson model with p below 0.0001. Abundances of TCRs were expressed as counts per million after normalisation to the total number of TCRs sequenced in each sample. TRAV1-2 paired with TRAJ12, TRAJ20 or TRAJ33 defined MAIT TCRs, while TRAV10 paired with TRAJ18 defined iNKT TCRs. A search of VDJdb, accessed on 1 November 2021, was run for TCRs annotated to CMV, EBV and SARS-CoV-2, with TCRs annotated for multiple antigens excluded. TCRdb ran its own pipeline on the public reads, namely fastp trimming at Q25 and MiXCR clone calling, and kept in-frame beta chains. Duplicate CDR3 protein sequences are folded into a single record with the most common DNA and genes. The V and J calls come from TCRdb's annotation, not from the publication. The sample table shows about 94,000 distinct CDR3 sequences, and 13% are seen once. The biggest ten clones account for around 2% of the sample.

The germline V gene encodes CDR1 SEHNR and CDR2 FQNEAQ (reference sequence). The germline V and J ends show losses of 5 bases and 2 bases respectively, and no gene match explains 7 bases of the junction. The CDR3 has 15 amino acids, counting the end cysteine and phenylalanine. CDR3 DNA is the only sequence kept; it has 45 bases, read in frame from the first base. The study was a case-control design nested within a healthcare worker cohort in London, UK, with weekly nasopharyngeal swab PCR tests and blood sampling. Between 23 and 31 March 2020, the week of the UK lockdown, healthcare workers were enrolled and then followed up weekly for as long as 16 weeks.

In this chain, TRBV7-9 is recombined with TRBJ1-1; 8 nucleotides in the junction match TRBD1. Sequencing was carried out using whole blood. This receptor was taken from an adult who was a healthcare worker with PCR-confirmed SARS-CoV-2 infection or an uninfected control (not recorded which). The nucleotides read TGTGCCAGCAGCAGAGCAGGGGGCCTTAACACTGAAGCTTTCTTT. This codes for CASSRAGGLNTEAFF. Beyond the CDR3, the reference TRBV7-9 and TRBJ1-1 genes provide the residues; the full variable domain reads: DTGVSQNPRHKITKRGQNVTFRCDPISEHNRLYWYRQTLGQGPEFLTYFQNEAQLEKSRLLSDRFSAERPKGSFSTLEIQRTEQGDSAMYLCASSRAGGLNTEAFFGQGTRLTVV.